These 29 T cell receptor beta chains originate from one sample sequenced in a study of blood T cells in healthy people across ages. With a J-beta primer mix and a sample-barcoded 5' primer, a second PCR ran roughly 6 to 11 cycles. TCRdb itself ran the 5' RACE reads through MiXCR, one entry per CDR3 protein. The repertoire holds 650,000 to 1,000,000 distinct CDR3 sequences, under 40% seen once, with under 15% in the top ten. Sequenced input: blood. All receptors come from a man between 18 and 29 years old in good health.

J is TRBJ1-1 and V is TRBV12-3 or TRBV12-4; D remains unclear. CDR3 length: 13 residues. V was cut by 5 bases and J by 1 base, with 8 bases left in between. Here the CDR3 reads CASSRDANTEAFF. CDR3 bases: TGTGCCAGCAGTAGGGATGCGAACACTGAAGCTTTCTTT.

The chain combines TRBV5-5 with TRBJ2-1; D uncertain. There are 14 residues in the CDR3. The germline V gene has CDR1 SGHKS and CDR2 YYEKEE (reference sequence). V was pared by 4 bases and J by 12 bases, with 20 bases between. CDR3 amino acids: CASSPTTVQIRQFF. In DNA form, the CDR3 reads TGTGCCAGCAGCCCGACCACGGTACAGATTAGGCAGTTCTTC.

This clonotype was picked up one time. The rearrangement links TRBV12-5 to TRBJ1-1; 9 bases map to TRBD1. CDR1 LGHNT and CDR2 FRNRAP come from the germline V gene. V shed 1 base, J shed 3 bases, and the junction held 6 bases outside the gene matches. The CDR3 loop spans 16 amino acids. The CDR3 here is CASGLGSQGAYTEAFF. CDR3 nucleotides: TGTGCTAGTGGTTTGGGATCACAGGGGGCTTACACTGAAGCTTTCTTT. The entire variable domain, with the rest obtained from reference TRBV12-5 and TRBJ1-1, is as follows: DARVTQTPRHKVTEMGQEVTMRCQPILGHNTVFWYRQTMMQGLELLAYFRNRAPLDDSGMPKDRFSAEMPDATLATLKIQPSEPRDSAVYFCASGLGSQGAYTEAFFGQGTRLTVV.

The chain joins TRBV9 to TRBJ2-7; TRBD2 matches 10 bases. Losses at the gene ends were 4 bases for V and 7 bases for J; bases not matched to a gene: 14. Germline V gives CDR1 SGDLS, CDR2 YYNGEE. The CDR3 has 16 residues. The CDR3 DNA sequence: TGTGCCAGCAGCACCCGAAGCGGGGGGGCCGGCAATGAGCAGTACTTC. It codes for CASSTRSGGAGNEQYF.

This clonotype was picked up a small number of times. This chain links TRBV12-3 or TRBV12-4 with TRBJ2-3; D tentatively reads TRBD1 or TRBD2 (5 bases each). V was shortened by 5 bases and J by 0 bases, with 9 bases between the two germline ends. The CDR3 contains 14 residues. CDR3 sequence reads: CASSIGDSTDTQYF. The CDR3 DNA follows: TGTGCCAGCAGTATAGGGGACAGCACAGATACGCAGTATTTT.

This clonotype was counted only a few times. J is TRBJ2-7 and V is TRBV14, with a tentative D call TRBD2 (6 bases). This CDR3 has 14 residues. Trimming stripped 3 bases from V and 2 bases from J, with 11 bases between. CDR1 and CDR2 (germline): SGHDN, FVKESK. The CDR3 here is CASSHVPGAYEQYF. The CDR3 DNA reads as TGTGCCAGCAGCCATGTCCCGGGGGCCTACGAGCAGTACTTC. Filled out from reference TRBV14 and TRBJ2-7, the complete variable domain reads EAGVTQFPSHSVIEKGQTVTLRCDPISGHDNLYWYRRVMGKEIKFLLHFVKESKQDESGMPNNRFLAERTGGTYSTLKVQPAELEDSGVYFCASSHVPGAYEQYFGPGTRLTVT.

Many counts were recorded for this clonotype. The chain recombines TRBV10-3 with TRBJ2-7; no clear D gene. V was shortened by 3 bases and J by 2 bases, with 11 bases between the two germline ends. Germline CDR1 and CDR2: ENHRY and SYGVKD. This CDR3 region has 14 residues. The CDR3 is CAISDPMGTYEQYF. The CDR3 region has the DNA TGTGCCATCAGTGACCCTATGGGGACCTACGAGCAGTACTTC.

This clonotype was seen at least ten times. The chain carries TRBV20-1 and TRBJ1-2; maybe TRBD1 (6 bases). The CDR3 is made up of 14 amino acids. The V gene lost 0 bases and the J gene lost 4 bases, with 12 bases spanning the gap. CDR1 and CDR2 (germline): DFQATT, SNEGSKA (reference sequence). The CDR3 here is CSARDLGGGYGYTF. The CDR3 nucleotides read TGCAGTGCTAGAGATCTAGGGGGGGGCTATGGCTACACCTTC.

This chain connects TRBV7-2 to TRBJ2-1, with TRBD1 identical over 8 bases. Per the germline V gene, CDR1 is SGHTA and CDR2 is FQGNSA. The CDR3 consists of 15 residues. Trimming took 4 bases from V and 7 from J; bases not matched to a gene: 9. CDR3 in DNA: TGTGCCAGCAGCTGGGGGACAGGCCCATCAAATGAGCAGTTCTTC. This sequence encodes CASSWGTGPSNEQFF.

Only a few counts were recorded for this clonotype. The chain joins TRBV20-1 to TRBJ2-2; the D is unclear. The ends were cut back, 3 bases at V and 1 base at J, with 6 bases in the middle. Germline CDR1 DFQATT, CDR2 SNEGSKA (reference sequence). This CDR3 is built from 13 residues. The CDR3 spells CSASFRNTGELFF. The CDR3 DNA is TGCAGTGCTAGTTTCCGGAACACCGGGGAGCTGTTTTTT.

This clonotype was observed a handful of times. This chain links TRBV20-1 with TRBJ2-7; 8 bases line up with TRBD2. V dropped 0 bases and J dropped 3; count of bases not matched to a gene: 7. The CDR3 is 15 residues long. Per germline, CDR1 DFQATT and CDR2 SNEGSKA (reference sequence). The CDR3 DNA is TGCAGTGCTAGAGATGGGAGCGGGGGAAACTACGAGCAGTACTTC. Translation: CSARDGSGGNYEQYF.

This clonotype was counted between two and nine times. The chain joins TRBV6-2 or TRBV6-3 to TRBJ1-1; D not certain. Trimming took 7 bases from V and 7 from J, leaving 16 bases between them. This CDR3 contains 13 residues. Germline CDR1 and CDR2: MNHEY and SVGEGT. The CDR3 reads CASIAVSLNEAFF. The DNA of the CDR3 is TGTGCCAGCATAGCTGTGTCCCTTAATGAAGCTTTCTTT.

This clonotype has at least ten counts. The chain couples TRBV12-3 or TRBV12-4 to TRBJ2-5; perhaps TRBD1 as D (6 bases). The CDR3 is 14 amino acids. V shed 7 bases and J shed 1 base, with 13 bases lying between them. For the CDR3, the DNA is TGTGCCAGCAATTCACAGGGAATCCAAGAGACCCAGTACTTC. This gives the protein CASNSQGIQETQYF.

This chain connects TRBV18 to TRBJ2-7; D might be TRBD1 or TRBD2, each matching 6 bases. The better agreement between TRBJ2-4 and the DNA end casts doubt on the J call. Germline V gives CDR1 KGHSH, CDR2 LQKENI. This CDR3 is built from 15 residues. DNA for the CDR3: TGTGCCAGCTCACCCCGGGCCACGGAGGGGGACATTCAGTACTTC. It is translated as CASSPRATEGDIQYF.

This clonotype has only a few counts. This chain connects TRBV30 to TRBJ2-7, with 7 nucleotides matching TRBD1. Germline values: CDR1 GTSNPN, CDR2 SVGIG (reference sequence). Losses at the gene ends were 2 bases for V and 6 bases for J; bases not matched to a gene: 10. The CDR3 has 14 amino acids. The CDR3 loop is CAWSKWDRGGEQYF. CDR3 bases: TGTGCCTGGAGTAAATGGGACAGAGGGGGCGAGCAGTACTTC.

This clonotype was observed many times. The V and J genes are TRBV5-1 and TRBJ2-3; TRBD1 matches at 7 bases. The V and J ends lost 3 bases and 6 bases, in that order; junction bases with no gene match: 7. The germline gives CDR1 SGHRS, CDR2 YFSETQ. The CDR3 spans 14 residues. This chain's CDR3 is CASSSGQASDTQYF. Here the CDR3 DNA reads TGCGCCAGCAGCTCCGGACAGGCTAGCGATACGCAGTATTTT.

This clonotype was observed a few times. V gene TRBV4-3 combines with J gene TRBJ1-4; D is perhaps TRBD1 (5 bases). The V gene lost 4 bases and the J gene lost 2 bases, with 11 bases spanning the gap. CDR1 and CDR2 (germline): LGHNA, YSLEER. CDR3 size: 15 residues. The CDR3 here is CASSPLGGTNEKLFF. The CDR3 nucleotides read TGCGCCAGCAGCCCCCTCGGGGGTACTAATGAAAAACTGTTTTTT.

This rearrangement joins TRBV5-4 to TRBJ2-1; D remains ambiguous. V lost 1 base and J 5 bases, leaving 10 bases between the germline ends. Germline loops: CDR1 SGHNT, CDR2 YYREEE (reference sequence). This CDR3 spans 14 amino acids. CDR3 nucleotides: TGTGCCAGCAGCTTGCCGTTGGAAGACAATGAGCAGTTCTTC. Its protein product is CASSLPLEDNEQFF.

This clonotype has ten or more counts. The chain couples TRBV7-2 to TRBJ2-3; D is tentatively TRBD1 or TRBD2 (6 bases each). Looked up from germline, CDR1 is SGHTA and CDR2 is FQGNSA. The CDR3 sequence is 15 residues long. The V end lost 7 bases, the J end lost 5 bases, and 19 bases lay between the germline ends. The CDR3, as DNA: TGTGCCAGCACCCCGAGGGGGGACCCTGAAGATACGCAGTATTTT. Amino acid sequence: CASTPRGDPEDTQYF.

The sample holds a few counts of this clonotype. The rearrangement joins TRBV7-9 to TRBJ2-7; no firm D call. In germline, CDR1 is SEHNR, CDR2 FQNEAQ (reference sequence). The CDR3 totals 13 residues. V lost 4 bases and J lost 5, with 12 bases in between. For the CDR3, the DNA is TGTGCCAGCAGCTCAACCAACTCGCACGAGCAGTACTTC. Protein: CASSSTNSHEQYF. Using reference TRBV7-9 and TRBJ2-7 for the parts outside the CDR3, the full variable domain is DTGVSQNPRHKITKRGQNVTFRCDPISEHNRLYWYRQTLGQGPEFLTYFQNEAQLEKSRLLSDRFSAERPKGSFSTLEIQRTEQGDSAMYLCASSSTNSHEQYFGPGTRLTVT.

With regard to this clonotype: Its ends do not fully match the called genes, so a read error is possible. The chain combines TRBV9 with TRBJ2-3; 7 bases line up with TRBD1. From germline, CDR1 is SGDLS and CDR2 YYNGEE. The CDR3 covers 15 residues. CDR3 DNA: TGTGCCAGCAGCACAAAGACAGGGAGCACAGATACGGAGTATTTT. Translated: CASSTKTGSTDTEYF.

The chain couples TRBV6-6 to TRBJ2-5; D is unclear. TRBJ2-7 explains the end of the DNA better; the J call may be wrong. CDR1 is MNHNY and CDR2 is SVGAGI in the germline V gene (reference sequence). CDR3 length: 12 residues. CDR3 loop: CASSYRSGEQYF. The CDR3 DNA follows: TGTGCCAGCAGTTACAGGTCCGGCGAGCAGTACTTC.

This chain uses TRBV7-9 with TRBJ2-2, with D uncertain. CDR3 size: 15 residues. Trimming cost V 2 bases and J 6 bases, with 13 bases left between them. The germline gives CDR1 SEHNR, CDR2 FQNEAQ (reference sequence). The CDR3 DNA reads as TGTGCCAGCAGCTTACCTGTCCTTAATGCCGGGGAGCTGTTTTTT. This encodes CASSLPVLNAGELFF. Together with reference TRBV7-9 and TRBJ2-2, the CDR3 gives the full variable domain: DTGVSQNPRHKITKRGQNVTFRCDPISEHNRLYWYRQTLGQGPEFLTYFQNEAQLEKSRLLSDRFSAERPKGSFSTLEIQRTEQGDSAMYLCASSLPVLNAGELFFGEGSRLTVL.

To note about this clonotype: A read error may be the cause here, since a much bigger clone is one base away. The rearrangement joins TRBV9 to TRBJ2-7; D tentatively fits TRBD1 or TRBD2 (5 bases each). The CDR3 is 14 residues long. With 0 bases removed from V and 3 bases from J, the gap between germline ends came to 10 bases. Germline V gene data show CDR1 as SGDLS and CDR2 as YYNGEE. The chain's CDR3 is CASSVERGGYEQYF. The CDR3 DNA reads as TGTGCCAGCAGCGTAGAGAGGGGCGGCTACGAGCAGTACTTC.

V and J are TRBV7-9 and TRBJ2-1, with 9 nucleotides matching TRBD1. V shed 1 base and J 15 bases; nucleotides not matched to a gene: 19. The germline CDR1 and CDR2 sequences are SEHNR and FQNEAQ (reference sequence). The CDR3 has 17 residues. The CDR3 loop is CASSLERGTGGGFLPFF. In nucleotides, the CDR3 is TGTGCCAGCAGCTTAGAAAGGGGAACAGGGGGCGGATTTTTGCCGTTCTTC.

This clonotype was counted a single time. This chain joins TRBV4-3 and TRBJ2-5; no reliable D call. CDR1 is LGHNA, CDR2 YSLEER, per germline. This CDR3 spans 15 amino acids. Between the trimmed V and J ends, which lost 0 bases and 2 bases, there was a span of 10 bases. The CDR3 DNA reads as TGCGCCAGCAGCCAAGATATTCGTCATCAAGAGACCCAGTACTTC. Its protein is CASSQDIRHQETQYF.

As regards this clonotype: The junction does not match germline at one end; this may be a read error. The chain links TRBV7-9 to TRBJ2-3; possible D gene TRBD2, 5 bases. Germline V lookup: CDR1 SEHNR, CDR2 FQNEAQ (reference sequence). The CDR3 consists of 12 residues. The DNA for the CDR3 is TGTCCCAGCGGCGCTGCTAGGGATACGCAGTATTTT. It specifies CPSGAARDTQYF.

The chain is built from TRBV2 and TRBJ1-1, with a weak D call TRBD1 (5 bases). This CDR3 spans 13 amino acids. CDR1 SNHLY and CDR2 FYNNEI come from the germline V gene. Trimming pared 5 bases from V and 7 bases from J, leaving 14 bases between. Here the CDR3 DNA reads TGTGCCAGCAGTTCCTCAGGGTTGGGTGAAGCTTTCTTT. The encoded protein is CASSSSGLGEAFF.

The gene calls are TRBV18 and TRBJ2-3; TRBD2 matches 8 bases. V was pared by 3 bases and J by 4 bases, with 12 bases of the junction left unmatched. The V gene's germline CDR1 is KGHSH and CDR2 LQKENI. This CDR3 region has 17 residues. The DNA for the CDR3 is TGTGCCAGCTCACCCCGGGGCCAGCGGGAGATACCAGATACGCAGTATTTT. This codes for CASSPRGQREIPDTQYF.